The text below deals with one T cell receptor beta chain. Its antigen specificity is not known. No much larger clonotype is one base removed from it; base qualities were not supplied. These data originate in a study of shared clonotypes between healthy human individuals (dated by TCRdb to 2020 to 2022). Regarding the research as a whole: Three men and two women, aged 18 to 49 years, made up the cohort. Leukapheresis yielded between about 0.9 and 10 billion PBMCs per donor. To increase sequencing depth and limit assay-specific biases, different laboratories used diverse techniques to prepare libraries and sequence TCR repertoires. The study deeply sequenced blood TCR repertoires of about five healthy adults to estimate repertoire size and the extent of clonotype sharing between individuals. For each donor, three plates each were used for CD4 naive and CD4 memory, two plates were used for CD8 naive, and one plate was used for CD8 memory. Study-level results and caveats: Higher generation probabilities were observed for clonotypes shared by all four sorted-subset donors than for non-shared clonotypes. Based on pairwise subsampling, the degree of clonotype sharing among donors was expected to be affected by sequencing depth. The genetic and exposure-history diversity represented was limited by the small number of donors. Incomplete sequencing was indicated by rarefaction of sorted-subset datasets, despite the large sequencing depth. Sampling was restricted to blood, and TCR repertoires in tissue are likely to differ from TCR repertoires in blood. Approximately 4.8% of naive CD4, 3% to 3.5% of naive CD8, 2% to 2.5% of memory CD4, and around 0.4% of memory CD8 clonotypes were shared across several donors. Naive subsets generally had larger estimated clonotype richness than memory subsets did.

The donors were healthy, HIV-negative adults with no recently reported acute infections or vaccinations. All donors were Caucasian adults living in Nashville, Tennessee, USA. CD4+ T cells were enriched by magnetic negative selection; naive cells were then positively selected on CD45RA, and the negative fraction formed the memory subset. After blood collection by leukapheresis, PBMCs were isolated using Ficoll-Histopaque density gradient centrifugation and then cryopreserved in the vapor phase of liquid nitrogen. Purity and quantity of every magnetically sorted T cell population were checked by analytical flow cytometry. Genomic DNA was isolated from every sorted fraction and measured by UV absorbance on a Nanodrop 2000c. The germline ends are 12 bases apart after V is trimmed by 5 bases and J by 0 bases. The CDR3 has 15 amino acids, counting the end cysteine and phenylalanine. Just the 45-base CDR3 DNA is kept, in frame starting at base 1. The germline V gene encodes CDR1 PRHDT and CDR2 FYEKMQ (reference sequence).

Using the deep immunoSEQ assay, multiplex PCR amplified TCR CDR3 regions from genomic DNA. Extracted genomic DNA from each cell subset was distributed evenly across all wells of several immunoSEQ 96-well plates, and each plate was treated as a replicate. Each replicate PCR for sorted subsets received about 200 ng genomic DNA, equal to about 30,000 T cell genomes. Purified libraries were measured with a Qubit 3.0 fluorometer, size-checked on a Bioanalyzer 2100, and measured again with the KAPA Library Quantification kit. Each immunoSEQ 96-well plate was sequenced on its own single-read 150-cycle Illumina NextSeq 550 flow cell. The authors processed their data as follows. Because the immunoSEQ output held only junctional sequences and lacked quality scores, the filtering could not match the filtering applied to full-length reads. Sequences were annotated with PyIR, a Python wrapper for IgBLAST v1.9, using IMGT germline references to assign V/J genes and CDR3. Any read was removed if the V/J assignment was weak (E-value above 1e-6), the CDR3 was missing, or the read contained stop codons, out-of-frame junctions, or ambiguous translated residues. V3J clonotypes were defined by identical inferred V gene, J gene, and CDR3 amino acid sequence. To compute the percentage overlap between repertoires, the number of shared unique clonotypes was divided by the size of the smaller repertoire. Richness of each repertoire was evaluated using RTK rarefaction, the Chao1 estimator, and Recon v2.1 estimates of unobserved clonotypes. Generation probabilities were computed with OLGA for all TCRbeta clonotypes obtained by the gDNA method from a few donors. Imported from immuneACCESS, the table was reduced by TCRdb to in-frame sequences with V and J called. These copies leave out some clones; in studies compared against another copy, an unresolved V gene accounts for under half, and the cause of the remainder is not known. The D gene and trimming were derived from the DNA, and the V and J assignments and clone size from that table. This sample lists about 1.5 million clones; 95% to 99% were detected once. About 0.4% of the sample is held by the ten biggest clonotypes.

This clonotype originated in a man aged 25-45 years in good health. The rearrangement combines TRBV13 with TRBJ2-3, with the D gene uncertain. Sample: naive CD4+ T cells sorted from blood. The cell subset or site label, read with the paper, signifies: CD45RA+ positively selected. The CDR3 corresponds to CASSPARASTDTQYF. The DNA reads as follows: TGTGCCAGCAGCCCAGCGCGAGCTAGCACAGATACGCAGTATTTT.